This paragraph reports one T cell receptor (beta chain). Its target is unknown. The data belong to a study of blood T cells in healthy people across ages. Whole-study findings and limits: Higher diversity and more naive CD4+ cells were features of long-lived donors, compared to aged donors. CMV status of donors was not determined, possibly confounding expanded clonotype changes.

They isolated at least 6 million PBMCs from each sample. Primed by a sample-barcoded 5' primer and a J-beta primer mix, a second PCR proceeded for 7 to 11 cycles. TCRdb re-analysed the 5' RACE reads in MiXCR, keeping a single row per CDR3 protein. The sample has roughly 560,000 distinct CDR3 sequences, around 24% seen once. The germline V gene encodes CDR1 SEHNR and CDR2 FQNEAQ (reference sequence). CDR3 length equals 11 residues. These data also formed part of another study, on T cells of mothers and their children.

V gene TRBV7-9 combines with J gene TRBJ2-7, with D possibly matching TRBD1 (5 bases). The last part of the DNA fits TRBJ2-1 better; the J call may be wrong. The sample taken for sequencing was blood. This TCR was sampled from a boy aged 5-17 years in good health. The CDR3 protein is CASETVNEQFF. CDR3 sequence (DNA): TGTGCCAGCGAGACAGTCAATGAGCAGTTCTTC.